Detailed here is one T cell receptor (beta chain). Its antigen is as yet unknown. This sample is drawn from a study of cytotoxic CD8 clonotypes in ibrutinib-treated CLL. Study information: Enrolment comprised under twelve relapsed/refractory and about 14 treatment-naive patients; around 18 were IGHV unmutated. Study findings and constraints: Baseline clonality exceeded age-matched healthy donors and tracked circulating CD8+ T-cell counts.

Data came from immunoSEQ multiplex PCR; TCRdb stores just in-frame clones and leaves some out. The table records more than 110,000 clones, around 90% of them present only once. This sample comprised PBMCs, obtained after 12 months of ibrutinib treatment. This receptor was obtained from a human donor with chronic lymphocytic leukemia.

The CDR3 bases are TGTGCCAGCAGTTTACCAGGGGGCCGGGGCACTGAAGCTTTCTTT. It specifies CASSLPGGRGTEAFF. The chain uses TRBV28 and TRBJ1-1; the match to TRBD1 covers 8 bases. The CDR3 loop spans 15 amino acids. Germline trimming cut 2 bases from V and 4 bases from J; bases unmatched to any gene: 6. CDR1 and CDR2 (germline): MDHEN, SYDVKM.